This record looks at one T cell receptor beta chain sequence and its context. Its antigen remains unidentified. V was clipped by 3 bases and J by 3 bases; unmatched bases: 1. CDR3 length equals 14 residues. Germline CDR1 is SGHNT and CDR2 is YENEEA. The data are from a study of cytomegalovirus exposure and HLA in healthy donors. About the study: As an earlier analysis found, about 200 million T cells yielded about 120 million unique TCR beta sequences. Study-level findings and limits: Earlier analysis looked at TCR beta V segments, and most were productive about 90% or about 30% of the time. Researchers reported in a later analysis that a missense DCLRE1C variant was tied to TCR beta V- and J-gene trimming.

PCR amplification relied on 60 Vbeta primers (plus 13 Jbeta primers). The protocol was immunoSEQ multiplex PCR, while the TCRdb copy is restricted to in-frame clones and leaves out a portion. The sample includes about 180,000 clones, around 76% of them seen just once. These donors, healthy bone marrow donors, were studied. The source is a woman aged 30 to 39 in good health and CMV-seropositive. This chain joins TRBV11-3 and TRBJ1-2, with 10 bases identical to TRBD1. Sequenced input: PBMCs. CDR3: CASSLGQGHYGYTF. The CDR3 coding sequence is TGTGCCAGCAGCTTGGGACAGGGGCACTATGGCTACACCTTC.